This T cell receptor (beta chain) appears in the sequencing data of a study of cytomegalovirus exposure and HLA in healthy donors. Of note for this clone: Its antigen is not identified.

The study, taken as a whole, reports: Among the most significant clusters, several appeared linked to common viral pathogens in a later analysis. HLA-A and HLA-B allele assignments for most subjects were reportedly predicted accurately using TCR beta sequences. Cytomegalovirus association was listed for roughly 160 TCR beta chains.

PCR involved 60 Vbeta and 13 Jbeta primers. TCRdb's table, derived via immunoSEQ multiplex PCR, lists solely in-frame clones and lacks some. The table lists 80,000 to 95,000 clones, roughly two thirds of them singletons. The CDR3 has 15 residues. Donors were ostensibly healthy at sampling, although undocumented immune exposures were probable. V usage is TRBV12-1 and J usage is TRBJ1-5. TRBV12-1 is tagged as a pseudogene. This receptor was identified in a human donor in good health. Sample: PBMCs. The CDR3, as DNA: TGTGCCAGCAGTCGGGGGGCGGGCAGCAATCAGCCCCAGCATTTT. Translating gives CASSRGAGSNQPQHF.